This TCR beta chain came from a study of cytomegalovirus exposure and HLA in healthy donors. Note on this clone: Antigen specificity is unknown.

Trimming removed 0 bases from V and 6 bases from J, with 17 bases in between. The V gene's germline CDR1 is KGHSH and CDR2 LQKENI. There are 16 residues in the CDR3. Study results and limitations: For cytomegalovirus status, the classifier reportedly gave diagnoses with high specificity and sensitivity.

A multiplex PCR was run with 60 Vbeta primers and 13 Jbeta primers. Some clones are missing from TCRdb's copy, which holds only in-frame ones; the method was immunoSEQ multiplex PCR. The data contain about 130,000 clones, 75% to 90% of them singletons. The material sequenced was PBMCs. The chain recombines TRBV18 with TRBJ1-1; D is unclear. This receptor was identified in a middle-aged woman in good health and CMV-seronegative. The CDR3 nucleotides read TGTGCCAGCTCACCACCGGGGTCCGGAGGGAGCCCTGAAGCTTTCTTT. Residues: CASSPPGSGGSPEAFF.